This T cell receptor (beta chain) was documented in a study of PD-L1 blockade in urothelial cancer. The table came from immunoSEQ multiplex PCR; TCRdb's copy has only in-frame clones and leaves some out. The table includes 15,000 to 20,000 clones, about 90% detected once. The CDR3 consists of 14 residues. V gave up 8 bases and J gave up 0 bases, with 14 bases separating them. Germline CDR1 and CDR2: MNHEY and SVGAGI. A total of 1 to 8 samples per patient were collected pretreatment and on-treatment. This chain joins TRBV6-5 and TRBJ2-7; a weak D match, TRBD1 (6 bases). The source of this sequence is a man aged 50 to 59 with urothelial cancer. This material consisted of PBMCs, taken around atezolizumab (anti-PD-L1) treatment. The CDR3 spells CASGRPTGSYEQYF. CDR3 sequence (DNA): TGTGCCAGCGGGCGGCCGACAGGCTCCTACGAGCAGTACTTC.